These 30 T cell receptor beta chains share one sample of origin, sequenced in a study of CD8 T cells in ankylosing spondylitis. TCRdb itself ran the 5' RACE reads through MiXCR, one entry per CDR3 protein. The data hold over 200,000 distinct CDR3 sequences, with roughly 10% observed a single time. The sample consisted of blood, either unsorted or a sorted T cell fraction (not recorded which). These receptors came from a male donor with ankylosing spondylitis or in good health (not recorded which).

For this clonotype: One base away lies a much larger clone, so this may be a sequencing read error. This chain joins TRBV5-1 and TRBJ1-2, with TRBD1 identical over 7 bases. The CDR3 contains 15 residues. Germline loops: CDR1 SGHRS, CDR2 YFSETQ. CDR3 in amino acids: CANSFQQGPNYGYTF. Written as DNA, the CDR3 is TGCGCCAACAGCTTCCAACAGGGGCCCAACTATGGCTACACCTTC.

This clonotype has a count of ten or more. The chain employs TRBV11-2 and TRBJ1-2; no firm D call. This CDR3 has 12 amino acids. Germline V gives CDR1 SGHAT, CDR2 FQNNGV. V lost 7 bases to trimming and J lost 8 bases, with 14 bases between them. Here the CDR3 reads CASIGSLGGYTF. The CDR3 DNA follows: TGTGCCAGCATCGGATCGTTAGGGGGCTACACCTTC.

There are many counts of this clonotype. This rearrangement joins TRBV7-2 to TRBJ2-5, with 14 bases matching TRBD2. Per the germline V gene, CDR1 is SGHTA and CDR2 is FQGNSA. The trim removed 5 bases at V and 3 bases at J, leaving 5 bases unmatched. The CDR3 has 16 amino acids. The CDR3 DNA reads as TGTGCCAGCAGCCGACTAGCGGGGGGGTTAGAAGAGACCCAGTACTTC. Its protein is CASSRLAGGLEETQYF.

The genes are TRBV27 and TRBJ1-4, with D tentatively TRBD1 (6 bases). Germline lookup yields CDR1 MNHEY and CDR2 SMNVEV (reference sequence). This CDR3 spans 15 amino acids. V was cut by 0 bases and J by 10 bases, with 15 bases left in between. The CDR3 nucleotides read TGTGCCAGCAGTTTATCTGGGCAGGGGAGCGGAAAACTGTTTTTT. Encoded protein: CASSLSGQGSGKLFF.

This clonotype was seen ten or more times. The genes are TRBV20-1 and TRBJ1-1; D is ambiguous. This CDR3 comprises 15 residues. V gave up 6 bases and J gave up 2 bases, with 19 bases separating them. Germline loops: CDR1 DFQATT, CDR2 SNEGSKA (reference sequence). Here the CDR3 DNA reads TGCAGTGCCCAAGGGTCAGCTCTGACTAACACTGAAGCTTTCTTT. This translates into CSAQGSALTNTEAFF.

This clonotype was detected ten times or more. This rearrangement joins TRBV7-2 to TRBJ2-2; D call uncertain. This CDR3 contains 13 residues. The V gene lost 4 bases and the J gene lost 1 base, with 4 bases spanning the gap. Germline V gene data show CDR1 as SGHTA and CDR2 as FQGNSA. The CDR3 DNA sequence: TGTGCCAGCAGCTCGATGAACACCGGGGAGCTGTTTTTT. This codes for CASSSMNTGELFF.

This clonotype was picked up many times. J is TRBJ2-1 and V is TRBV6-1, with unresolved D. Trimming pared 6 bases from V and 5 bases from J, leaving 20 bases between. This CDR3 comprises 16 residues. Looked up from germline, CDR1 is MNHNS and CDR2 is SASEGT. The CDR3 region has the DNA TGTGCCAGCAGCGAAAATTCAAGGTATACTAACAATGAGCAGTTCTTC. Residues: CASSENSRYTNNEQFF.

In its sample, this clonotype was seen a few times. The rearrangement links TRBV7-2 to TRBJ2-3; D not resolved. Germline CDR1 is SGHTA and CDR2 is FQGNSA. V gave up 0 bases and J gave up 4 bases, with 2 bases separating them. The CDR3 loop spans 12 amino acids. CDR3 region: CASSLAPDTQYF. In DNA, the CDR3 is TGTGCCAGCAGCTTAGCCCCAGATACGCAGTATTTT.

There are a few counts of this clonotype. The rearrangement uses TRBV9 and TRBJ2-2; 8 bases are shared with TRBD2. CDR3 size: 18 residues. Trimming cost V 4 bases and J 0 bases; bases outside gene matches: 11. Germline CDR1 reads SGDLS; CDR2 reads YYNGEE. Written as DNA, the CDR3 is TGTGCCAGCAGCCCCCGCCCCAGCGGGGGAACGAACACCGGGGAGCTGTTTTTT. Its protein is CASSPRPSGGTNTGELFF.

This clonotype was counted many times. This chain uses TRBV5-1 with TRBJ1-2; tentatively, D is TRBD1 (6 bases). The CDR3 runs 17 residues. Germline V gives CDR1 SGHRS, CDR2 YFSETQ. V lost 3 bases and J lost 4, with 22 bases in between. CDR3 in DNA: TGCGCCAGCAGCTCGTCCGCCACGCCCAGGGGTGGCTATGGCTACACCTTC. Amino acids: CASSSSATPRGGYGYTF.

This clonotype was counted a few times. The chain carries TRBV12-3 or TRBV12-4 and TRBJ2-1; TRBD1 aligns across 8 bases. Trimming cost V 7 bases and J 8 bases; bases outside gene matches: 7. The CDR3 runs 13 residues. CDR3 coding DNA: TGTGCCAGCACCCTGACAGGGGCCGATGAGCAGTTCTTC. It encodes CASTLTGADEQFF.

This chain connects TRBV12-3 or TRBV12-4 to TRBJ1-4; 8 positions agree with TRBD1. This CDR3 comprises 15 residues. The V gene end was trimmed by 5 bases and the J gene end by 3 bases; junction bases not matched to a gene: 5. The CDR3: CASSNQGASNEKLFF. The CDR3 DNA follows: TGTGCCAGCAGTAACCAGGGGGCGTCTAATGAAAAACTGTTTTTT.

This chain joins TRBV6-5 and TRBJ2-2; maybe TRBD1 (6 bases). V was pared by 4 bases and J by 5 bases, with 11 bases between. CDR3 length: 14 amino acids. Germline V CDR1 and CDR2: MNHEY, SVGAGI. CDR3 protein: CASSSRTATGELFF. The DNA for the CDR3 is TGTGCCAGCAGTTCAAGGACAGCTACCGGGGAGCTGTTTTTT.

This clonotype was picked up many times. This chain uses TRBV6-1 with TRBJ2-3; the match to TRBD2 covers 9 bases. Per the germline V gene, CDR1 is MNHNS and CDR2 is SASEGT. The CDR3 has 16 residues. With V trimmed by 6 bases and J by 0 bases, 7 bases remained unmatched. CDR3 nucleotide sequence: TGTGCCAGCAGACCCGGACTAGCGCCTAGCACAGATACGCAGTATTTT. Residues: CASRPGLAPSTDTQYF.

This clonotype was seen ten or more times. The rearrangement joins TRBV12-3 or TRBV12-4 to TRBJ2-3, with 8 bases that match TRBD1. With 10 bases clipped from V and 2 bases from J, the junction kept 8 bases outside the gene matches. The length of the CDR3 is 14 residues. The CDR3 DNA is TGTGCCATTCAAAGCAGGGGGCACACAGATACGCAGTATTTT. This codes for CAIQSRGHTDTQYF.

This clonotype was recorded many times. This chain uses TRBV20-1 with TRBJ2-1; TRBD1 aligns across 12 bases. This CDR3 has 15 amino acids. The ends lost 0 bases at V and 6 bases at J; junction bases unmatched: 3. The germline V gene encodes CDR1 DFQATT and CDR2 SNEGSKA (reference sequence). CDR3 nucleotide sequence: TGCAGTGCTAGAGACCGGGACAGGGGGCTCAATGAGCAGTTCTTC. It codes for CSARDRDRGLNEQFF.

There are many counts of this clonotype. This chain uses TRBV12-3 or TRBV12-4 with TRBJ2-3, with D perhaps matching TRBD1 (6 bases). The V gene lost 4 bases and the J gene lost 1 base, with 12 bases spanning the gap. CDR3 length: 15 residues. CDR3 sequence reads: CASSSQDRRTDTQYF. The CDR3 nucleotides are TGTGCCAGCAGTTCCCAGGACAGACGCACAGATACGCAGTATTTT.

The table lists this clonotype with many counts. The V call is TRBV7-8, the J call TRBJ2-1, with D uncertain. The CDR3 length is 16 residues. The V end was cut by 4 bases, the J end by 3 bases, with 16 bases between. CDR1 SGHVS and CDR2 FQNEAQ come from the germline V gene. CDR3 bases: TGTGCCAGCAGCTCCCCGGAAACAAGGAACTACAATGAGCAGTTCTTC. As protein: CASSSPETRNYNEQFF.

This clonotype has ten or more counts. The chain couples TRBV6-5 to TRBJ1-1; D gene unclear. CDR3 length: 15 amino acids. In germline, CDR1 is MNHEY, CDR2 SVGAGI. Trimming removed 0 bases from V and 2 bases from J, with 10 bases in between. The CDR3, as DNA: TGTGCCAGCAGTTACTCCCCGGACGGCAACACTGAAGCTTTCTTT. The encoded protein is CASSYSPDGNTEAFF.

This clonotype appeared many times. The CDR3 bases are TGTGCCAGCAGCCCATACGGGACAGGAGACAATGAGCAGTTCTTC. It codes for CASSPYGTGDNEQFF. This chain joins TRBV7-2 and TRBJ2-1; 8 positions agree with TRBD1. CDR3 length: 15 residues. V trimming: 5 bases; J trimming: 5 bases; junction bases outside the gene matches: 8. Germline V gene sequence: CDR1 SGHTA, CDR2 FQGNSA.

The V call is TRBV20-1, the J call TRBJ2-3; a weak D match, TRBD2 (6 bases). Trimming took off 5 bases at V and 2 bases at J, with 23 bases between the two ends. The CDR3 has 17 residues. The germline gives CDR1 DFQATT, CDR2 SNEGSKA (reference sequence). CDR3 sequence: CSAGPPGLLGTTDTQYF. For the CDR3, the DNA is TGCAGTGCTGGCCCCCCAGGACTACTAGGGACCACAGATACGCAGTATTTT.

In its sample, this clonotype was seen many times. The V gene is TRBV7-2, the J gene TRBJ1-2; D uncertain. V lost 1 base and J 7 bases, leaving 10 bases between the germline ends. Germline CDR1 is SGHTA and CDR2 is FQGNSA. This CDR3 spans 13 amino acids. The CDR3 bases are TGTGCCAGCAGCTTAGGGCCCGAAGCTGGCTACACCTTC. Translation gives CASSLGPEAGYTF.

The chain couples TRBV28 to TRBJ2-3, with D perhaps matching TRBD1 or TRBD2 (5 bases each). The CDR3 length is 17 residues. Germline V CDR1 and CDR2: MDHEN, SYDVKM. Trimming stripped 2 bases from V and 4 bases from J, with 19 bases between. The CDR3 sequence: CASSLRRQLLDPDTQYF. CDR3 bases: TGTGCCAGCAGTTTACGACGACAGCTACTAGACCCAGATACGCAGTATTTT.

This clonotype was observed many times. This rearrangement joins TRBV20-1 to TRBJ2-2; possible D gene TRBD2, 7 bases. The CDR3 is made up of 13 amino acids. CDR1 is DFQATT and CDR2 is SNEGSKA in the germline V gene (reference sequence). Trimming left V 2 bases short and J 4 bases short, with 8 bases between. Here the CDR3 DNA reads TGCAGTGCTAGAAGGGGGGGCACCGGGGAGCTGTTTTTT. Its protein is CSARRGGTGELFF.

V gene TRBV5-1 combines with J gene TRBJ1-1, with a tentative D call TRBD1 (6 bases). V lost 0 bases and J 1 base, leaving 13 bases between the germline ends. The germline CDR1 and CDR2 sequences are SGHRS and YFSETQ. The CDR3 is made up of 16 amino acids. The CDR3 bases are TGCGCCAGCAGCTTGGACCCCGGGACATCGAACACTGAAGCTTTCTTT. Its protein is CASSLDPGTSNTEAFF.

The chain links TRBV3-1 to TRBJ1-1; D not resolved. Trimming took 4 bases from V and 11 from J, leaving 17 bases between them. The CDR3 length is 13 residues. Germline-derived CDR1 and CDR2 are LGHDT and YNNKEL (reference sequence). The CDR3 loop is CASSLPYTDRAFF. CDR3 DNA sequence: TGTGCCAGCAGCCTACCATATACCGACCGTGCTTTCTTT.

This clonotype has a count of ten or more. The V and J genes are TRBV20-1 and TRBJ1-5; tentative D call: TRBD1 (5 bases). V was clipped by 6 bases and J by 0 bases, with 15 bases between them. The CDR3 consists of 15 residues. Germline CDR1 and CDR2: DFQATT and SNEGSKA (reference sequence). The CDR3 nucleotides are TGCAGTGCCTACTCCAGGGAAGATAGCAATCAGCCCCAGCATTTT. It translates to CSAYSREDSNQPQHF.

The CDR3 DNA reads as TGTGCCAGCAGCTTAGAGGCCAACTACAATGAGCAGTTCTTC. It encodes CASSLEANYNEQFF. The chain links TRBV7-2 to TRBJ2-1; D uncertain. CDR1 SGHTA and CDR2 FQGNSA come from the germline V gene. The CDR3 is 14 residues long. Deletions cut 1 base from V and 3 bases from J, with 7 bases between.

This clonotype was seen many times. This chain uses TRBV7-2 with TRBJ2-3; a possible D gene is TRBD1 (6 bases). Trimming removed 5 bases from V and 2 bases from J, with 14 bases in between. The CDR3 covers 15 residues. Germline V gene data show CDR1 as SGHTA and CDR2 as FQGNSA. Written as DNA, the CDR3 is TGTGCCAGCAGCGGCTTGGGACAACCCACAGATACGCAGTATTTT. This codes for CASSGLGQPTDTQYF.

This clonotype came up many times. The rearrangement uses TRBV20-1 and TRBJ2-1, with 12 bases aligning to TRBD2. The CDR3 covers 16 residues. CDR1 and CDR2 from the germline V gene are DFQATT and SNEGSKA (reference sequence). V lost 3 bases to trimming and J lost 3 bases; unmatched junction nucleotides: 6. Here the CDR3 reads CSASGGTSGYYNEQFF. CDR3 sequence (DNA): TGCAGTGCTAGCGGGGGGACTAGCGGGTACTACAATGAGCAGTTCTTC.